This TCR beta chain came from a study of Ad26.COV2.S vaccination and SARS-CoV-2 variants. Study at large: Ad26.COV2.S was injected intramuscularly once or twice, 56 days apart.

Germline V gene lookup returns CDR1 KGHSH and CDR2 LQKENI. The V gene lost 1 base and the J gene lost 10 bases, with 19 bases spanning the gap. CDR3 length equals 15 residues. Assay: immunoSEQ multiplex PCR; the TCRdb copy retains only in-frame clones and omits some. The data hold about 380,000 clones, with roughly four fifths observed a single time. Noted treatment: about 20 received Ad26.COV2.S at low or high dose, single or two shots; roughly 5 received placebo; per-sample allocation not given. Each sample was drawn 63 days after the first injection (of vaccine or placebo). The shot given was an Ad26 vector that makes Wuhan-strain SARS-CoV-2 spike.

The chain recombines TRBV18 with TRBJ2-5; tentatively, D is TRBD1 (5 bases). This TCR was recovered from a person between 18 and 59 years old who received the Ad26.COV2.S COVID-19 vaccine or a placebo. The sequencing here drew on peripheral blood, taken in a trial of Ad26.COV2.S vaccine versus placebo. CDR3 amino acids: CASSPLDRLQGDQYF. CDR3 coding DNA: TGTGCCAGCTCACCACTAGATCGGCTACAAGGGGACCAGTACTTC.